Listed below are T cell receptor beta chains from one sample, sequenced in a study of T-cell reconstitution after alpha-beta-depleted transplantation in children. MiXCR, applied by TCRdb to the PCR reads, yields one record per CDR3 protein. The repertoire holds approximately 430,000 distinct CDR3 sequences, with around 15% as singletons. The sample here was PBMCs, mostly from graft donor cells, taken 360 days after TCRalphabeta/CD19-depleted stem cell transplant. The source of these receptors is a boy in the first two years of life who had a stem cell transplant for Wiskott-Aldrich syndrome, so the T cells may come from the graft donor. CDR3s include the opening cysteine and the closing phenylalanine or tryptophan. The order of the fields is D gene, clone size, V gene, J gene, CDR3 protein, CDR3 DNA. A D gene is named only where the DNA matches it firmly. Some rows have no size entry. The others give once, few or many, or a class for an expanded clone.

D: NA
size: few
V: TRBV7-7
J: TRBJ1-5
CDR3: CALKVGQGNQPQHF
DNA: TGTGCCCTTAAGGTCGGGCAGGGCAATCAGCCCCAGCATTTT

D: NA
size: NA
V: TRBV2
J: TRBJ2-2
CDR3: CASSVPTWGTGELFF
DNA: TGTGCCAGCAGTGTGCCCACCTGGGGCACCGGGGAGCTGTTTTTT

D: NA
size: few
V: TRBV20-1
J: TRBJ2-7
CDR3: CSTRQSSYEQYF
DNA: TGCAGTACCAGACAGAGCTCCTACGAGCAGTACTTC

D: NA
size: few
V: TRBV12-3/TRBV12-4
J: TRBJ1-5
CDR3: CASSLGARGRYSNQPQHF
DNA: TGTGCCAGCAGTTTAGGGGCCAGGGGTCGGTATAGCAATCAGCCCCAGCATTTT

D: NA
size: NA
V: TRBV7-2
J: TRBJ2-5
CDR3: CASSLNGGGQETQYF
DNA: TGTGCCAGCAGCCTGAACGGGGGAGGCCAAGAGACCCAGTACTTC

D: NA
size: NA
V: TRBV6-5
J: TRBJ2-3
CDR3: CASSYRRGVYTDTQYF
DNA: TGTGCCAGCAGTTACCGCAGGGGGGTTTACACAGATACGCAGTATTTT

D: NA
size: NA
V: TRBV29-1
J: TRBJ2-1
CDR3: CSQRGAPYNEQFF
DNA: TGCAGCCAAAGGGGAGCTCCCTACAATGAGCAGTTCTTC

D: TRBD2
size: few
V: TRBV7-2
J: TRBJ2-1
CDR3: CASSFDKRSSGYNEQFF
DNA: TGTGCCAGCAGCTTTGACAAGAGGTCTAGCGGGTACAATGAGCAGTTCTTC

D: NA
size: few
V: TRBV7-2
J: TRBJ2-6
CDR3: CASSLNPSSGANVLTF
DNA: TGTGCCAGCAGCTTAAACCCTAGCTCTGGGGCCAACGTCCTGACTTTC

D: NA
size: NA
V: TRBV28
J: TRBJ2-5
CDR3: CASSLDARNQETQYF
DNA: TGTGCCAGCAGTTTAGACGCCAGGAACCAAGAGACCCAGTACTTC

D: NA
size: few
V: TRBV12-3/TRBV12-4
J: TRBJ1-5
CDR3: CASSLALSGVGQPQHF
DNA: TGTGCCAGCAGTTTAGCGCTGTCAGGGGTCGGGCAGCCCCAGCATTTT

D: TRBD2
size: NA
V: TRBV4-3
J: TRBJ2-1
CDR3: CASSQDRVSGYYNEQFF
DNA: TGCGCCAGCAGCCAAGACCGAGTTAGCGGGTACTACAATGAGCAGTTCTTC

D: NA
size: NA
V: TRBV6-5
J: TRBJ2-1
CDR3: CASSYSTGAYEQFF
DNA: TGTGCCAGCAGTTACTCGACAGGCGCCTATGAGCAGTTCTTC

D: NA
size: once
V: TRBV7-6
J: TRBJ2-2
CDR3: CASSPRHSPTGELFF
DNA: TGTGCCAGCAGCCCCAGGCACTCCCCCACCGGGGAGCTGTTTTTT

D: TRBD2
size: NA
V: TRBV13
J: TRBJ2-3
CDR3: CASSPRREREGTYTQYF
DNA: TGTGCCAGCAGCCCACGCAGGGAGCGGGAGGGCACATATACGCAGTATTTT

D: NA
size: NA
V: TRBV5-1
J: TRBJ2-3
CDR3: CASSLGIPQQTDTQYF
DNA: TGCGCCAGCAGCTTGGGGATCCCCCAGCAGACAGATACGCAGTATTTT

D: NA
size: NA
V: TRBV18
J: TRBJ1-5
CDR3: CASSESRGQPQHF
DNA: TGTGCCAGCTCGGAAAGTAGAGGTCAGCCCCAGCATTTT

D: NA
size: few
V: TRBV9
J: TRBJ2-2
CDR3: CASAPPSPAGELFF
DNA: TGTGCCAGCGCTCCCCCATCCCCGGCCGGGGAGCTGTTTTTT

D: NA
size: many
V: TRBV29-1
J: TRBJ2-5
CDR3: CSVESEGQETQYF
DNA: TGCAGCGTTGAATCAGAGGGGCAAGAGACCCAGTACTTC

D: NA
size: few
V: TRBV29-1
J: TRBJ2-7
CDR3: CSVRTNSYEQYF
DNA: TGCAGCGTTCGGACTAACTCCTACGAGCAGTACTTC

D: NA
size: few
V: TRBV12-3/TRBV12-4
J: TRBJ2-2
CDR3: CASSQSAGELFF
DNA: TGTGCCAGCAGCCAGAGTGCCGGGGAGCTGTTTTTT

D: TRBD1
size: NA
V: TRBV30
J: TRBJ2-7
CDR3: CAWGTDSYEQYF
DNA: TGTGCCTGGGGGACAGACTCCTACGAGCAGTACTTC

D: NA
size: few
V: TRBV3-1
J: TRBJ2-6
CDR3: CASSHQGKGFGANVLTF
DNA: TGTGCCAGCAGCCACCAGGGTAAAGGGTTCGGGGCCAACGTCCTGACTTTC

D: NA
size: NA
V: TRBV28
J: TRBJ2-7
CDR3: CASSYLSYEQYF
DNA: TGTGCCAGCAGTTACTTGTCCTACGAGCAGTACTTC

D: TRBD1
size: NA
V: TRBV29-1
J: TRBJ2-3
CDR3: CSVDLPPGGDTQYF
DNA: TGCAGCGTTGATCTCCCTCCAGGGGGAGATACGCAGTATTTT

D: TRBD1
size: few
V: TRBV20-1
J: TRBJ1-1
CDR3: CSASGTGSVGAFF
DNA: TGCAGTGCTAGCGGGACAGGGAGTGTCGGAGCTTTCTTT

D: NA
size: NA
V: TRBV29-1
J: TRBJ2-7
CDR3: CSVVYIRGRSYEQYF
DNA: TGCAGCGTTGTTTACATTCGAGGACGCTCCTACGAGCAGTACTTC

D: TRBD1
size: NA
V: TRBV2
J: TRBJ2-3
CDR3: CATQQGDRDTQYF
DNA: TGTGCCACACAACAGGGGGATCGAGATACGCAGTATTTT

D: NA
size: NA
V: TRBV6-4
J: TRBJ2-1
CDR3: CASSYLWPGTANNEQFF
DNA: TGTGCCAGCAGTTACCTCTGGCCGGGCACGGCCAACAATGAGCAGTTCTTC

D: NA
size: few
V: TRBV28
J: TRBJ1-1
CDR3: CASSLGAGRLTEAFF
DNA: TGTGCCAGCAGTTTGGGGGCAGGCCGTCTCACTGAAGCTTTCTTT

D: TRBD1
size: NA
V: TRBV20-1
J: TRBJ2-1
CDR3: CSARDGGRGQNEQFF
DNA: TGCAGTGCTAGAGATGGGGGCAGGGGGCAAAATGAGCAGTTCTTC

D: NA
size: many
V: TRBV4-1
J: TRBJ2-1
CDR3: CASSQAGTTYNEQFF
DNA: TGCGCCAGCAGCCAAGCCGGGACAACTTACAATGAGCAGTTCTTC

D: NA
size: few
V: TRBV4-3
J: TRBJ2-7
CDR3: CASSRATGEGYEQYF
DNA: TGCGCCAGCAGCCGAGCGACAGGAGAGGGCTACGAGCAGTACTTC

D: NA
size: few
V: TRBV2
J: TRBJ2-1
CDR3: CASTEGTHNEQFF
DNA: TGTGCCAGCACCGAAGGGACGCACAATGAGCAGTTCTTC

D: NA
size: NA
V: TRBV14
J: TRBJ2-1
CDR3: CASSLSKNNEQFF
DNA: TGTGCCAGCAGCCTTTCTAAAAACAATGAGCAGTTCTTC

D: NA
size: NA
V: TRBV10-1
J: TRBJ2-3
CDR3: CASSESSIPTDTQYF
DNA: TGCGCCAGCAGTGAGTCGAGTATTCCCACAGATACGCAGTATTTT

D: NA
size: NA
V: TRBV10-3
J: TRBJ1-3
CDR3: CAITPARPGNTIYF
DNA: TGTGCCATTACTCCCGCGCGCCCTGGAAACACCATATATTTT

D: TRBD1
size: NA
V: TRBV29-1
J: TRBJ2-3
CDR3: CSASRDRRTDTQYF
DNA: TGCAGCGCCTCCCGGGACAGACGCACAGATACGCAGTATTTT

D: NA
size: NA
V: TRBV4-3
J: TRBJ2-7
CDR3: CASSHSLQYSYEQYF
DNA: TGCGCCAGCAGCCATTCGTTACAGTACTCCTACGAGCAGTACTTC

D: TRBD2
size: NA
V: TRBV5-1
J: TRBJ2-3
CDR3: CASSLVLWTSGGDTQYF
DNA: TGCGCCAGCAGCTTAGTCCTTTGGACTAGCGGGGGAGATACGCAGTATTTT

D: NA
size: NA
V: TRBV2
J: TRBJ2-7
CDR3: CASSDSPGDLYEQYF
DNA: TGTGCCAGCAGTGATAGTCCAGGCGACCTCTACGAGCAGTACTTC

D: TRBD2
size: few
V: TRBV7-2
J: TRBJ2-1
CDR3: CASSLAPPGLAYNEQFF
DNA: TGTGCCAGCAGCTTAGCGCCTCCGGGACTAGCGTACAATGAGCAGTTCTTC

D: TRBD2
size: few
V: TRBV6-2/TRBV6-3
J: TRBJ2-1
CDR3: CASTFTGLQYNEQFF
DNA: TGTGCCAGCACCTTTACGGGACTACAGTACAATGAGCAGTTCTTC

D: NA
size: NA
V: TRBV19
J: TRBJ2-5
CDR3: CASSPRDRETQYF
DNA: TGTGCCAGTAGTCCCCGTGACAGGGAGACCCAGTACTTC

D: NA
size: NA
V: TRBV6-5
J: TRBJ2-5
CDR3: CASSYHTVKGETQYF
DNA: TGTGCCAGCAGTTACCATACAGTGAAGGGGGAGACCCAGTACTTC

D: NA
size: NA
V: TRBV20-1
J: TRBJ1-4
CDR3: CKGAGWAFNEKLFF
DNA: TGCAAAGGTGCAGGGTGGGCCTTTAATGAAAAACTGTTTTTT

D: NA
size: few
V: TRBV7-2
J: TRBJ2-7
CDR3: CASSSSGKSYEQYF
DNA: TGTGCCAGCAGCTCCTCCGGGAAGTCCTACGAGCAGTACTTC

D: NA
size: NA
V: TRBV6-1
J: TRBJ1-6
CDR3: CASSDWTELALHF
DNA: TGTGCCAGCAGTGACTGGACAGAGCTAGCCCTCCACTTT

D: TRBD2
size: few
V: TRBV6-2/TRBV6-3
J: TRBJ2-1
CDR3: CASSYGLAGVDNEQFF
DNA: TGTGCCAGCAGTTACGGGCTAGCGGGAGTGGATAATGAGCAGTTCTTC

D: NA
size: few
V: TRBV7-6
J: TRBJ2-7
CDR3: CASSFPETYEQYF
DNA: TGTGCCAGCAGCTTCCCTGAAACCTACGAGCAGTACTTC

D: NA
size: few
V: TRBV27
J: TRBJ2-2
CDR3: CASSLTQANTGELFF
DNA: TGTGCCAGCAGTCTGACTCAAGCCAACACCGGGGAGCTGTTTTTT

D: TRBD2
size: few
V: TRBV9
J: TRBJ2-1
CDR3: CASSFGLAGEQFF
DNA: TGTGCCAGCAGCTTCGGACTAGCGGGTGAGCAGTTCTTC

D: NA
size: NA
V: TRBV5-1
J: TRBJ2-1
CDR3: CASSRGRVPYNEQFF
DNA: TGCGCCAGCAGCCGGGGCAGGGTCCCCTACAATGAGCAGTTCTTC

D: NA
size: few
V: TRBV3-1
J: TRBJ2-2
CDR3: CATTRTANTGELFF
DNA: TGTGCCACCACTCGGACGGCGAACACCGGGGAGCTGTTTTTT

D: TRBD1
size: few
V: TRBV6-2/TRBV6-3
J: TRBJ2-2
CDR3: CASSYETGAVKKDTGELFF
DNA: TGTGCCAGCAGTTACGAGACAGGGGCAGTCAAAAAGGACACCGGGGAGCTGTTTTTT

D: NA
size: few
V: TRBV29-1
J: TRBJ2-7
CDR3: CSVAGVFYHEQYF
DNA: TGCAGCGTTGCAGGGGTCTTCTACCACGAGCAGTACTTC

D: TRBD2
size: few
V: TRBV11-2
J: TRBJ2-3
CDR3: CASSHTLAGGPGDTQYF
DNA: TGTGCCAGCAGCCACACTCTAGCGGGGGGGCCAGGGGATACGCAGTATTTT

D: TRBD2
size: NA
V: TRBV12-3/TRBV12-4
J: TRBJ2-7
CDR3: CASSLLAGGSSEQYF
DNA: TGTGCCAGCAGTTTACTAGCGGGGGGTTCCTCCGAGCAGTACTTC